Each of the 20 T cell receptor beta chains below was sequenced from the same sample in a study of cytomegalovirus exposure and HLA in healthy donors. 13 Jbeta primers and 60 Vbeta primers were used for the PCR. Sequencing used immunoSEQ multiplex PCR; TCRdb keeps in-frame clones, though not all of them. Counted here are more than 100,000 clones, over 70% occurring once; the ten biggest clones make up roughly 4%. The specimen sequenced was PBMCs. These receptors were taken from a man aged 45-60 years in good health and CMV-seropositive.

CDR3 sequence: CASPPTGTRTNTGELFF. The CDR3 coding sequence is TGTGCCAGTCCTCCTACCGGGACAAGAACGAACACCGGGGAGCTGTTTTTT. The rearrangement joins TRBV7-9 to TRBJ2-2, with a weak D call TRBD1 (6 bases). Germline assignment: CDR1 SEHNR and CDR2 FQNEAQ (reference sequence). The CDR3 is 17 amino acids. V lost 9 bases to trimming and J lost 0 bases, with 20 bases between them.

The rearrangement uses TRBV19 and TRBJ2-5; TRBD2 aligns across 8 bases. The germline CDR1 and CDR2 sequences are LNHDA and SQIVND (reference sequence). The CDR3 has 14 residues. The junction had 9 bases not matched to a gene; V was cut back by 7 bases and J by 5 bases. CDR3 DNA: TGTGCCAGTAATCAAGGACTAGCCGTGGAGACCCAGTACTTC. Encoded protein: CASNQGLAVETQYF.

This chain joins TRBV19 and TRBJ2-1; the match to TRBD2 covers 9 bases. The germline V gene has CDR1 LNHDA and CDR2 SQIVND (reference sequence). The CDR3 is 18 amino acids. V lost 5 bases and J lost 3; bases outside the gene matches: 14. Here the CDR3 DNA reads TGTGCCAGTAGTTCATCTAGCGGGAAAAATCTCGGCTACAATGAGCAGTTCTTC. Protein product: CASSSSSGKNLGYNEQFF.

Here the CDR3 reads CASSPRGTEAFF. The CDR3 nucleotides read TGTGCCAGCAGCCCCAGGGGCACTGAAGCTTTCTTT. The chain combines TRBV7-9 with TRBJ1-1, with TRBD1 as a possible D gene (6 bases). Germline assignment: CDR1 SEHNR and CDR2 FQNEAQ (reference sequence). This CDR3 comprises 12 residues. The V gene lost 5 bases and the J gene lost 4 bases, with 8 bases spanning the gap. The full variable domain, completed using reference TRBV7-9 and TRBJ1-1, is DTGVSQNPRHKITKRGQNVTFRCDPISEHNRLYWYRQTLGQGPEFLTYFQNEAQLEKSRLLSDRFSAERPKGSFSTLEIQRTEQGDSAMYLCASSPRGTEAFFGQGTRLTVV.

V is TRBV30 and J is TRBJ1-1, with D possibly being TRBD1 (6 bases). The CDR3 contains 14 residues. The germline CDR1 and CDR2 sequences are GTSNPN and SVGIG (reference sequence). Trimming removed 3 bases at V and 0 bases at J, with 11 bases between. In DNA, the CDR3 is TGTGCCTGGAGCCCCGGGACAATGAACACTGAAGCTTTCTTT. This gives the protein CAWSPGTMNTEAFF. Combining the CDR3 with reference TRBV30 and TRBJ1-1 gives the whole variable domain SQTIHQWPATLVQPVGSPLSLECTVEGTSNPNLYWYRQAAGRGLQLLFYSVGIGQISSEVPQNLSASRPQDRQFILSSKKLLLSDSGFYLCAWSPGTMNTEAFFGQGTRLTVV.

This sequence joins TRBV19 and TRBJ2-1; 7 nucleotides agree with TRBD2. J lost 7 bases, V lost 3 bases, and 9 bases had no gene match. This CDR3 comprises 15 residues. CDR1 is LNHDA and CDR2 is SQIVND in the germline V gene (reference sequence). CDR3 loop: CASSILVGGANEQFF. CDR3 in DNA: TGTGCCAGTAGTATCCTGGTGGGAGGGGCGAATGAGCAGTTCTTC.

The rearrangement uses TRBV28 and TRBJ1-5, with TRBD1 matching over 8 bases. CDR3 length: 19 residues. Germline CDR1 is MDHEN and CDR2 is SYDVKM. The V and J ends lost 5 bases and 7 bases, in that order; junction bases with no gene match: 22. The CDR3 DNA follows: TGTGCCAGCAGTAACAATCTTGTCTTTGGACAGGGTCATCAGCAGCCCCAGCATTTT. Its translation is CASSNNLVFGQGHQQPQHF.

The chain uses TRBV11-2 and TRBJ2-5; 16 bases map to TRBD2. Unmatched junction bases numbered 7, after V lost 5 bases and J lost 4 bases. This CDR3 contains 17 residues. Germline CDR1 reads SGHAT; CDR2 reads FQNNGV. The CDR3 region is CASSTGTSGRGRETQYF. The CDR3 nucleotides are TGTGCCAGCAGCACTGGGACTAGCGGGAGGGGTAGAGAGACCCAGTACTTC.

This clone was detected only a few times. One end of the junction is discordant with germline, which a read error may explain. CDR3 DNA sequence: TGTTCCAGCAGCTACCCCTCCAGCGGGAGTACCGATCAGTACGAGCAGTACTTC. It is translated as CSSSYPSSGSTDQYEQYF. The chain carries TRBV7-9 and TRBJ2-7, with TRBD2 identical over 8 bases. The germline V gene encodes CDR1 SEHNR and CDR2 FQNEAQ (reference sequence). CDR3 size: 18 residues.

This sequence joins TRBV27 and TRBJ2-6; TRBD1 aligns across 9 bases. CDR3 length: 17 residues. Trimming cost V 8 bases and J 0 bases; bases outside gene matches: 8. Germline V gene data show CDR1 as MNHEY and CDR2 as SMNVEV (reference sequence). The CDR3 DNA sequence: TGTGCCAGCTCCTCGGGACAGGGCAGCTCTGGGGCCAACGTCCTGACTTTC. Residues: CASSSGQGSSGANVLTF.

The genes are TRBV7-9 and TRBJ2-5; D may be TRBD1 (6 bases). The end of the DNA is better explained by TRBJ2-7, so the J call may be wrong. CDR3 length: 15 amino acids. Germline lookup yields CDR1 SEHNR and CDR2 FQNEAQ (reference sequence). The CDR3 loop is CASSLHQGRVDEQYF. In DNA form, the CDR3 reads TGTGCCAGCAGCTTACATCAGGGGCGCGTCGACGAGCAGTACTTC.

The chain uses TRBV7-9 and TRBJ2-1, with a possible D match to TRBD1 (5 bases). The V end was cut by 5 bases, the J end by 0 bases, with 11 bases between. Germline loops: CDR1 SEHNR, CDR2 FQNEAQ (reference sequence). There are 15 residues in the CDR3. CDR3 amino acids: CASSGHISSYNEQFF. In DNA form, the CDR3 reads TGTGCCAGCAGCGGACACATTAGCTCCTACAATGAGCAGTTCTTC.

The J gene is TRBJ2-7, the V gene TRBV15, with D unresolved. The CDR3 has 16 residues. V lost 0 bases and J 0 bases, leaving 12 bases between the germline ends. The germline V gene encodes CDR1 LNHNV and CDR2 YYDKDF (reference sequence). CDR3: CATSREGNSPSYEQYF. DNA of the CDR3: TGTGCCACCAGCAGAGAGGGCAATTCCCCCTCCTACGAGCAGTACTTC.

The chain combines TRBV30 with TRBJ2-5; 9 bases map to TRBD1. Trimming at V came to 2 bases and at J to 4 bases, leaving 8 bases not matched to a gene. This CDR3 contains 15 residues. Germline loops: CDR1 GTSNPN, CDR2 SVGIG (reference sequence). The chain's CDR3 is CAWSYRGQGGETQYF. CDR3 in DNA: TGTGCCTGGAGTTACCGGGGACAGGGCGGAGAGACCCAGTACTTC. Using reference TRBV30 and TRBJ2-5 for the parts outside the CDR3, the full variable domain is SQTIHQWPATLVQPVGSPLSLECTVEGTSNPNLYWYRQAAGRGLQLLFYSVGIGQISSEVPQNLSASRPQDRQFILSSKKLLLSDSGFYLCAWSYRGQGGETQYFGPGTRLLVL.

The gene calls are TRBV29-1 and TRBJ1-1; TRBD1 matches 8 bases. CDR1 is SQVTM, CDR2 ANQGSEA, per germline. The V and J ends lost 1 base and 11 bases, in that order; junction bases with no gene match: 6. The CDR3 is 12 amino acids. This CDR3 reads CSVEVGGQVAFF. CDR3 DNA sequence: TGCAGCGTTGAAGTTGGGGGACAGGTCGCTTTCTTT. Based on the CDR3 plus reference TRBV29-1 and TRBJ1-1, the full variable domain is SAVISQKPSRDICQRGTSLTIQCQVDSQVTMMFWYRQQPGQSLTLIATANQGSEATYESGFVIDKFPISRPNLTFSTLTVSNMSPEDSSIYLCSVEVGGQVAFFGQGTRLTVV.

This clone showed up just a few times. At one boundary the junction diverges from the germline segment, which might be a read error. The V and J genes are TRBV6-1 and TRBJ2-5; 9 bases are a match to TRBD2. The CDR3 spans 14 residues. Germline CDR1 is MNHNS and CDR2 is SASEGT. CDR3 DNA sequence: TGCGCCAGCAGTGAGGCTAGCGGGAAAGAGACCCAGTACTTC. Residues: CASSEASGKETQYF.

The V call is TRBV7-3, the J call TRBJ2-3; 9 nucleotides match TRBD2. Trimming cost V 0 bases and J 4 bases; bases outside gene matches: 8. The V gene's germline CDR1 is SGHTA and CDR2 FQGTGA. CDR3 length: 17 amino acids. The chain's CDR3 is CASSLTMAGGGADTQYF. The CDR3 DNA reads TGTGCCAGCAGCTTAACGATGGCGGGAGGGGGAGCAGATACGCAGTATTTT.

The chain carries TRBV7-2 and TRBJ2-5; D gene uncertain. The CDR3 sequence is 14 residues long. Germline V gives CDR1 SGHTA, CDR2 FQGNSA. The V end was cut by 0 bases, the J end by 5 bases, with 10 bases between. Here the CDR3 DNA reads TGTGCCAGCAGCTTAGCACCCAGTCAGGAGACCCAGTACTTC. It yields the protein CASSLAPSQETQYF.

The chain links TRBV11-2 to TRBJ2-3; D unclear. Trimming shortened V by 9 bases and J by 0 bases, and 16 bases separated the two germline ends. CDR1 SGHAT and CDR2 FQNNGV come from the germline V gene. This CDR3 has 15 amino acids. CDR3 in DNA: TGTGCCAGTAAAGCCAGAGCGTCAAGCACAGATACGCAGTATTTT. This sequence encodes CASKARASSTDTQYF.

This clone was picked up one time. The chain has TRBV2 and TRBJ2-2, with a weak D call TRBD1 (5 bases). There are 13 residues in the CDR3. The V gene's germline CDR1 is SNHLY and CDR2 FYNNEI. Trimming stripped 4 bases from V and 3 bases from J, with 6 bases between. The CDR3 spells CASSAGHTGELFF. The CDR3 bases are TGTGCCAGCAGTGCAGGGCACACCGGGGAGCTGTTTTTT. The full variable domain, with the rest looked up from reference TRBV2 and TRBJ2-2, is EPEVTQTPSHQVTQMGQEVILRCVPISNHLYFYWYRQILGQKVEFLVSFYNNEISEKSEIFDDQFSVERPDGSNFTLKIRSTKLEDSAMYFCASSAGHTGELFFGEGSRLTVL.